Sequencing of this T cell receptor beta chain was carried out in a study of T-cell reconstitution after alpha-beta-depleted transplantation in children. Study-wide findings and caveats: About two months after transplant, alpha-beta T cells reportedly came from several hundred expanded graft clones.

Unique molecular identifiers were incorporated into the prepared TCRbeta library. From the PCR reads, TCRdb called clonotypes with MiXCR, one entry per CDR3 protein. Of 250,000 or so distinct CDR3 sequences listed, roughly 8.2% are singletons. This clonotype showed up many times. Antigen unknown. Trimming took 2 bases from V and 9 from J, leaving 17 bases between them. Germline assignment: CDR1 SNHLY and CDR2 FYNNEI. The CDR3 contains 15 residues. The chain carries TRBV2 and TRBJ2-1, with TRBD1 as a possible D gene (5 bases). The sample was PBMCs, mostly from graft donor cells, taken 180 days after TCRalphabeta/CD19-depleted stem cell transplant. The source of this sequence is a male patient between 10 and 17 years old who had a stem cell transplant for acute lymphoblastic leukemia, so the T cells may come from the graft donor. The CDR3 DNA follows: TGTGCCAGCAGTGAACCCCCCTTAGGCCAGGGTGAGCAGTTCTTC. Protein sequence: CASSEPPLGQGEQFF.